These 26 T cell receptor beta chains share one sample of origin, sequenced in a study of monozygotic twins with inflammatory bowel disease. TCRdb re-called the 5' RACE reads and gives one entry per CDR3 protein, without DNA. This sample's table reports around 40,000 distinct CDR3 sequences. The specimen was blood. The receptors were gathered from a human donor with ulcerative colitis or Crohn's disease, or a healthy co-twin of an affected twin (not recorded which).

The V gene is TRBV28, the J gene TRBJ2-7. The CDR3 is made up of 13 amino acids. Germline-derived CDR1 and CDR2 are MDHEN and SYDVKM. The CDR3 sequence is CASSFGRSNEQYF.

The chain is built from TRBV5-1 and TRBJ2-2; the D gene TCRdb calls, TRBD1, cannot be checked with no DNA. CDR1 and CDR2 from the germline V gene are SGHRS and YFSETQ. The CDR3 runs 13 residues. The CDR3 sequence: CASSPGGIGELFF.

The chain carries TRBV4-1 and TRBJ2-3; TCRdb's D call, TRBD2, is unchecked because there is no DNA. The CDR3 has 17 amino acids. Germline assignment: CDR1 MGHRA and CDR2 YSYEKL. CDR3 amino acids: CASSQVVATGGLDTQYF.

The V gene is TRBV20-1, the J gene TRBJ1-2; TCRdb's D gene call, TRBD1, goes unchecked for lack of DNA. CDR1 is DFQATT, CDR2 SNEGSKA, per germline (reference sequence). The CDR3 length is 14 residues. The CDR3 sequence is CSARGEGWDYGYTF.

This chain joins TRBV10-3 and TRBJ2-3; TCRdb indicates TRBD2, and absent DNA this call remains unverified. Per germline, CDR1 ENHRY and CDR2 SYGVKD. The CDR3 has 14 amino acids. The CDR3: CAISERRETDTQYF.

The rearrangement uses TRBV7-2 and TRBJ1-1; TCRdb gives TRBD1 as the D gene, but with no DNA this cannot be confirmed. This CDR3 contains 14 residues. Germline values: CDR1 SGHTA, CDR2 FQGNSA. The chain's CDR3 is CASSLRGGGTEAFF.

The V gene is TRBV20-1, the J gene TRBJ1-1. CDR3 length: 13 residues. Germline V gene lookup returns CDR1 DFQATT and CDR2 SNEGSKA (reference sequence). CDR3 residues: CSAAAGGGTEAFF.

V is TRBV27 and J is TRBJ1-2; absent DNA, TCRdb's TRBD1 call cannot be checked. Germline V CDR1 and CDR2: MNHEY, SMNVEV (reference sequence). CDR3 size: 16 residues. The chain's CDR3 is CASSPGTGGLSSGYTF.

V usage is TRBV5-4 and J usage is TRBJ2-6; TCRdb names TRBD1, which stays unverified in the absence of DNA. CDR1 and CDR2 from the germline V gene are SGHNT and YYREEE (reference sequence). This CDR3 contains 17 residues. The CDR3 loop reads CASSPPALGSGANVLTF.

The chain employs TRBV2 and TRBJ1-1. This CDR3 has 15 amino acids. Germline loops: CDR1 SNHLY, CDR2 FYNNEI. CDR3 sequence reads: CAKSQVSNSNTEAFF. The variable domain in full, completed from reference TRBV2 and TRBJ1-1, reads EPEVTQTPSHQVTQMGQEVILRCVPISNHLYFYWYRQILGQKVEFLVSFYNNEISEKSEIFDDQFSVERPDGSNFTLKIRSTKLEDSAMYFCAKSQVSNSNTEAFFGQGTRLTVV.

CDR3 residues: CAISEDHTDTQYF. The chain has TRBV10-3 and TRBJ2-3. Germline CDR1 is ENHRY and CDR2 is SYGVKD. This CDR3 is built from 13 residues.

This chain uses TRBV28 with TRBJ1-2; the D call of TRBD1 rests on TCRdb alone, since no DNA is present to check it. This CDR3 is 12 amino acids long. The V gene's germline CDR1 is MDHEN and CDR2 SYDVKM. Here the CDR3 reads CASNQGGSGYTF.

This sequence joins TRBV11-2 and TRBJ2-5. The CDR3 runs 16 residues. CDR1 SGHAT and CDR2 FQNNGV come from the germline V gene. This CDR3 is CASSLDPGATQETQYF.

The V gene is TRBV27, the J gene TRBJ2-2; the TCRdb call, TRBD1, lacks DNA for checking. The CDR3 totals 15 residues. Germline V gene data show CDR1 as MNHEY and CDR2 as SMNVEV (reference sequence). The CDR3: CAGENRGANTGELFF.

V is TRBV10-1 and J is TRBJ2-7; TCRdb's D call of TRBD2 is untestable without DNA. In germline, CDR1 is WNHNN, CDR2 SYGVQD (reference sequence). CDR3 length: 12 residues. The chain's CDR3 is CASLPPSYEQYF.

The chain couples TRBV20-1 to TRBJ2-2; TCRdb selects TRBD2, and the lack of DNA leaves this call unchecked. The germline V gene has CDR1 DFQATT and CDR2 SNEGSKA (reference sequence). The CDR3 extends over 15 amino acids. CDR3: CSATASGGNTGELFF.

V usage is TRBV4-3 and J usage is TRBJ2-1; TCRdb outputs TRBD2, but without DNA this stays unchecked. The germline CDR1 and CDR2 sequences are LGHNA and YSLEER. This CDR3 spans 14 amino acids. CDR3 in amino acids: CASSQDERRGEQFF.

This CDR3 is CASSLDPGLASYEQYF. The chain combines TRBV5-1 with TRBJ2-7; the D call of TRBD2 rests on TCRdb alone, since no DNA is present to check it. The CDR3 has 16 residues. Germline loops: CDR1 SGHRS, CDR2 YFSETQ.

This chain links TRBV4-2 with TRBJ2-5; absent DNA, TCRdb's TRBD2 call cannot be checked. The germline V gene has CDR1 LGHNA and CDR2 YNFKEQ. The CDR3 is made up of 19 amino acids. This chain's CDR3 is CASSQVTRSVESGKETQYF.

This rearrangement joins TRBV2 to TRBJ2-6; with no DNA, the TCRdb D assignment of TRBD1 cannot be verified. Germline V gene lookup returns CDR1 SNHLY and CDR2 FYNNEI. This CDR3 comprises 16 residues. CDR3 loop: CAIDRGQPPGANVLTF.

CDR3 sequence: CASSPGQNYGYTF. The gene calls are TRBV28 and TRBJ1-2; checking the TCRdb D call of TRBD1 is not possible without DNA. CDR3 length: 13 amino acids. The V gene's germline CDR1 is MDHEN and CDR2 SYDVKM.

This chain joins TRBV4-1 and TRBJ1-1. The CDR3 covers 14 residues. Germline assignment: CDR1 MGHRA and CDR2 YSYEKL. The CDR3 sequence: CASSKDPMNTEAFF.

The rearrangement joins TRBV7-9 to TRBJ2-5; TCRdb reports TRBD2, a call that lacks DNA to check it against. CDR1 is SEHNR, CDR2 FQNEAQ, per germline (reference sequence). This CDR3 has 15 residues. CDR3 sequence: CASSLVGQSLETQYF.

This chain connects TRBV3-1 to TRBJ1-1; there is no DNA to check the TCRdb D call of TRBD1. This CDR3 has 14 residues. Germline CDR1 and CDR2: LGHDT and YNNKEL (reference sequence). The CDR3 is CASSSTGRNTEAFF. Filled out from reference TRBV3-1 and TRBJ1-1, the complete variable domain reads DTAVSQTPKYLVTQMGNDKSIKCEQNLGHDTMYWYKQDSKKFLKIMFSYNNKELIINETVPNRFSPKSPDKAHLNLHINSLELGDSAVYFCASSSTGRNTEAFFGQGTRLTVV.

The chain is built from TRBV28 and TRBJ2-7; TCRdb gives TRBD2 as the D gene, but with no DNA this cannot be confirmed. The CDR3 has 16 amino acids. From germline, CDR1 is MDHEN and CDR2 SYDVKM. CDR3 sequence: CASSRASGTSLDEQHF.

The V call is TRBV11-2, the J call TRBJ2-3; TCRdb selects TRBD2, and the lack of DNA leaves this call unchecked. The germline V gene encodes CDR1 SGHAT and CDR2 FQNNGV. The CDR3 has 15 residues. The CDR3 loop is CASGLRGGTTDTQYF.